This T cell receptor beta chain was identified in a study of control samples from healthy donors and cancer patients. Concerning this clone itself: Relative to the germline gene, one junction end is altered; a read error may explain this. The same CDR3 arises from other DNA sequences in this sample as well.

The protocol was immunoSEQ multiplex PCR, while the TCRdb copy is restricted to in-frame clones and leaves out a portion. The repertoire holds 45,000 to 70,000 clones, with 85% to 95% as singletons. CDR3 length: 16 residues. Germline values: CDR1 MNHEY, CDR2 SMNVEV (reference sequence). The sample consisted of PBMCs. V usage is TRBV27 and J usage is TRBJ1-2; the D is unclear. This clonotype originated in a man aged 30-40 years with colorectal cancer. The CDR3 DNA reads TGTGCCAGCAGTTTAGGAAGGGCAGCCGGTCCCTATGGCTACACCTTT. It specifies CASSLGRAAGPYGYTF.